This T cell receptor beta chain was sequenced for a study of Ad26.COV2.S vaccination and SARS-CoV-2 variants (TCRdb year 2021). Background on the whole study: Donors in the vaccine arm were drawn from COV1001, a phase I-IIa trial of Ad26.COV2.S in healthy adults that was multicentre, randomized, double-blind and placebo-controlled. Ad26.COV2.S was given intramuscularly at 5x10^10 or 1x10^11 viral particles, as a single shot or as two shots 56 days apart. Sequencing of the TCRbeta repertoire served to evaluate the specificity and breadth of SARS-CoV-2-reactive T cell receptors following Ad26.COV2.S vaccination. The TCR-sequenced set comprised around 30 samples: some 19 Ad26.COV2.S vaccine recipients, 5 placebo recipients and 8 SARS-CoV-2 convalescent individuals. Participants in the trial were split at random into five groups of five each, receiving low-dose or high-dose Ad26.COV2.S once or twice, or else placebo on both occasions. Throughout the experiments and outcome assessment, investigators stayed blinded to trial group allocation.

V is cut by 1 base and J by 0 bases, and the space between the germline ends is 13 bases. CDR1 SGHRS and CDR2 YFSETQ are derived from the germline V gene. From the cysteine through the phenylalanine, the CDR3 covers 16 amino acids. The kept DNA is CDR3 alone, 48 bases in frame from the first base. What the study reported, not specific to this receptor: Higher spike-specific TCR breadth was observed in Ad26.COV2.S recipients than in placebo recipients (P = 0.0014). The authors noted that total T cell responses may have been underestimated by the TCR breadth and depth analyses. The study was not powered for comparison of responses between vaccine doses or regimens. Non-spike TCR breadth was comparable between vaccine and placebo recipients, consistent with the vaccine containing only spike. After vaccination, spike-specific CD8+ and CD4+ T cell responses were reported to show substantial breadth.

In regard to this clone: This clone's antigen is unknown. No much larger clone exists at a distance of one base, and base qualities are not known.

The immunoSEQ Assay was the method used to sequence TCRbeta CDR3 regions. After extraction, genomic DNA underwent amplification by bias-controlled multiplex PCR, followed by high-throughput sequencing. The study's processing was this. Collapsing and filtering of sequences were performed to quantify the absolute abundance of each unique TCRbeta CDR3 region. T cell fraction was estimated by normalizing TCRbeta template counts to usable DNA, with usable DNA measured through amplification of reference genes found in all nucleated cells. Repertoire TCRs were annotated as SARS-CoV-2-specific by exact matching of V gene, CDR3 amino acid sequence and J gene to a known reactive TCR set. The reference SARS-CoV-2 TCR set was obtained from MIRA and was filtered for enrichment in COVID-19-positive ImmuneCODE repertoires, whereby public or cross-reactive TCRs were removed. Based on the MIRA antigens, annotated TCRs were further analysed at the level of specific ORF or position within ORF. Depth was the summed frequency of annotated unique rearrangements, while breadth was defined as annotated unique rearrangements over total unique productive rearrangements. Group comparisons of TCR breadth used two-sided Wilcoxon rank-sum tests. TCRdb took this table from immuneACCESS and kept in-frame rearrangements with V and J called. Such tables lack part of the clones; where checked against another copy, unresolved V genes explain under half of the gap, and the rest is unexplained. D and trimming were read from the DNA, whereas the V and J calls and clone size are those reported in that table. This sample holds 440,000 or so clones; about nine tenths were observed only once. The ten biggest clones cover about 1.7% of the sample.

In the paper's terms, the treatment or condition label means: 15 to 20 received Ad26.COV2.S at low or high dose, single or two shots; about 5 received placebo; per-sample allocation not given. Repertoires of vaccine and placebo recipients were sequenced from samples taken on day 63 after the first injection. Between 29 July and 7 August 2020, Cohort 1b enrolled around 25 adults aged 18-55 years at one site in Boston, USA. Ad26.COV2.S consisted of a replication-incompetent adenovirus type 26 vector by which a prefusion-stabilized SARS-CoV-2 spike protein from the original Wuhan strain was expressed.

The clonotype originates from a person between 18 and 59 years old who received the Ad26.COV2.S COVID-19 vaccine or a placebo. This chain joins TRBV5-1 to TRBJ1-2; the D gene identity is not certain. The material was peripheral blood, obtained in a trial of Ad26.COV2.S vaccine versus placebo. The CDR3 corresponds to CASSLFPGPANYGYTF. The DNA reads as follows: TGCGCCAGCAGCTTGTTCCCCGGTCCGGCTAACTATGGCTACACCTTC.